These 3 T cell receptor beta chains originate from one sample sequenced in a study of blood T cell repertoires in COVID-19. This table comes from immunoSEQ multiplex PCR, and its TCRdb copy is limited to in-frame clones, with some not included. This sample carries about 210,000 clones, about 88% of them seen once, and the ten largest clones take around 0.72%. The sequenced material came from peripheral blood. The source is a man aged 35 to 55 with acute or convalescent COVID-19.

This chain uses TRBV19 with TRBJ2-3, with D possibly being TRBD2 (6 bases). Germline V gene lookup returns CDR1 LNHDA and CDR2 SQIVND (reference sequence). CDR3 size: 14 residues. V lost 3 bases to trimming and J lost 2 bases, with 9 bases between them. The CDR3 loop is CASSMGGVTDTQYF. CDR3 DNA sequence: TGTGCCAGTAGTATGGGGGGAGTCACAGATACGCAGTATTTT.

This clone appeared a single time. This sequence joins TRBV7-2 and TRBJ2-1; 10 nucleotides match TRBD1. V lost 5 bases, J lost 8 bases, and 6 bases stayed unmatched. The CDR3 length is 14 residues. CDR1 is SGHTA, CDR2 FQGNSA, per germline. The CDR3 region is CASSRDRGRDEQFF. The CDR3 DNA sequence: TGTGCCAGCAGCAGGGACAGGGGCCGGGATGAGCAGTTCTTC.

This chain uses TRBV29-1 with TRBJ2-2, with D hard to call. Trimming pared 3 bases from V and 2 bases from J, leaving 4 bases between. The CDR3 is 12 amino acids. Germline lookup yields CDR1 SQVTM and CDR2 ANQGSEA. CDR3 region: CSVDVNTGELFF. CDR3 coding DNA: TGCAGCGTTGACGTAAACACCGGGGAGCTGTTTTTT.